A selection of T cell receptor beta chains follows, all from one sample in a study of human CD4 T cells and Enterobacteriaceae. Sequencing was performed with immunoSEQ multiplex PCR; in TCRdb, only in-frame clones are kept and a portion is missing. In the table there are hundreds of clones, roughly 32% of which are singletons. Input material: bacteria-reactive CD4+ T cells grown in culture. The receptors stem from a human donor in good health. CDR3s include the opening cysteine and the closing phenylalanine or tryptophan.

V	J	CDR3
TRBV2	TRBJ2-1	CASINTGTSGVSSYNEQFF
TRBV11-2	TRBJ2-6	CASSAVRGSSGANVLTF
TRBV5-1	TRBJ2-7	CASSLGPEGGRYEQYF
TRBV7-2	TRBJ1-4	CASSFRWDPNEKLFF
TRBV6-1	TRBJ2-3	CASSELVNRRTDTQYF
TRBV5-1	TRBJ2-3	CASSKGVLTGGATDTQYF
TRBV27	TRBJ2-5	CASSLGQGYQETQYF
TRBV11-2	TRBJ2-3	CASSHTRGSTSTDTQYF
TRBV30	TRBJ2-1	CAGATGGIGIEQFF
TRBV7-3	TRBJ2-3	CASSPRGGHKDTQYF
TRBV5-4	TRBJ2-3	CASSLEAGQSSYGNTQYF
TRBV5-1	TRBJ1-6	CASSLAGQRHLHF
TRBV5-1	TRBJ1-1	CASSLLENTEAFF
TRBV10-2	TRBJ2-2	CASSDGNTGELFF
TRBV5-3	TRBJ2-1	CASSEGTGNNEQFF
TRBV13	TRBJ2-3	CASSPRPNTDTQYF
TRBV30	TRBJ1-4	CAWSIREKLFF
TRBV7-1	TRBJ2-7	CASSRGGAYEQYF
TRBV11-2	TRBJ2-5	CASSLNSPSGNHQETQYF
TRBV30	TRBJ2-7	CAWDGGSYEQYF
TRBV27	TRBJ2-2	CATAGQNTGELFF
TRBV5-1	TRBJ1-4	CASSLTGGNEKLFF
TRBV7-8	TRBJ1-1	CASSLTGNSAVAFF
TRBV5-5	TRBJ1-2	CARSPRRGSYGYTF
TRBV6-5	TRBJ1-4	CASSDPTANEKLFF
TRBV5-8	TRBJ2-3	CASSLLSGSSDTQYF
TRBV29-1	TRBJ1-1	CSVPGTGSGTEAFF
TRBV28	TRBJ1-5	CASTLSHQPQHF
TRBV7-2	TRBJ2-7	CASSLGSPYEQYF
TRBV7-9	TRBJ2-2	CASSLAAGELFF
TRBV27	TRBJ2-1	CASSGGSGRENEQFF
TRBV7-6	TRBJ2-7	CASSFGTGFYEQYF
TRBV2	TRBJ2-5	CASSLGQGYQETQYF
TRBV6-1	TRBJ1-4	CASAYQKYEKLFF
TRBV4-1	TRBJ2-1	CASSQESRNGNEQFF
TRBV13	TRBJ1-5	CASSEQGNQPQHF
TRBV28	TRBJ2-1	CASSLRGWGEQFF
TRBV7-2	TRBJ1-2	CASSSIRGSGLYGYTF
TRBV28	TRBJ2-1	CASSLVGPPNEQFF
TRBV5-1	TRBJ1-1	CASSFLSTGGDTEAFF
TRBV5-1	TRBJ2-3	CASSLQGGKTDTQYF
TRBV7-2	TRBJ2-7	CASSFSTDTRDEQYF
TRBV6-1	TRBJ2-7	CASSGSGRALSYEQYF
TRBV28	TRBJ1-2	CASSPSGAGGDGYTF
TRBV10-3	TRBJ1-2	CAITGGNYGYTF
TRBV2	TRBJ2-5	CASNRQGGQETQYF
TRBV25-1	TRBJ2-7	CASSEVSGQIYEQYF
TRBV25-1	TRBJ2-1	CASRTSGASGSEQFF